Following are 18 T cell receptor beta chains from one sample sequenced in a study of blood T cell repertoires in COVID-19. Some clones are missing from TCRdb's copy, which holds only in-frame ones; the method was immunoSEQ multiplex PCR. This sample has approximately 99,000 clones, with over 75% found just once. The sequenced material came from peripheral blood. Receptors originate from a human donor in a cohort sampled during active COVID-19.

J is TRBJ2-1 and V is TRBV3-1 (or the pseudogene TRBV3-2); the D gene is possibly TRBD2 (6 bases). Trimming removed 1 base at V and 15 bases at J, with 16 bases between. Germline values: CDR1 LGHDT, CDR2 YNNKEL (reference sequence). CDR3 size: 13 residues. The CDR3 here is CASSQGRLDSWFF. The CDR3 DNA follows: TGTGCCAGCAGCCAAGGAAGACTAGATAGTTGGTTCTTC.

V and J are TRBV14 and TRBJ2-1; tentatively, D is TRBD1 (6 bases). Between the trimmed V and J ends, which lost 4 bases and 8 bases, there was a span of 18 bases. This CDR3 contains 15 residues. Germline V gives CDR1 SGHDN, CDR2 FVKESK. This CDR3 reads CASSPRWGPGDEQFF. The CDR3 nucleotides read TGTGCCAGCAGCCCTCGCTGGGGGCCGGGTGATGAGCAGTTCTTC.

Here the CDR3 DNA reads TGTGCCAGCAGTTTATCCAGGGGGCGTTCGGGAGAGACCCAGTACTTC. It codes for CASSLSRGRSGETQYF. V usage is TRBV27 and J usage is TRBJ2-5; the match to TRBD1 covers 8 bases. The germline CDR1 and CDR2 sequences are MNHEY and SMNVEV (reference sequence). The V segment lost 0 bases and the J segment 4 bases; nucleotides outside the gene matches: 7. The CDR3 consists of 16 residues.

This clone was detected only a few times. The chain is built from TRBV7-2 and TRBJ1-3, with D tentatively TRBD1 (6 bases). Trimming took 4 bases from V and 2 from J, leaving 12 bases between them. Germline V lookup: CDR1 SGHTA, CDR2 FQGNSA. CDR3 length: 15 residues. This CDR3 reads CASSSRRGTGNTIYF. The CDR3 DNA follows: TGTGCCAGCAGCTCCCGCAGGGGCACTGGAAACACCATATATTTT.

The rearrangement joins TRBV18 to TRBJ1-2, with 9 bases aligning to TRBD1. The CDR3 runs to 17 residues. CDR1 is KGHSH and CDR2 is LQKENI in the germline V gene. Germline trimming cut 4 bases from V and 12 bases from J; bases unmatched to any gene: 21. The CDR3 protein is CASSLIPGGTGFLDDTF. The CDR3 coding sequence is TGTGCCAGCTCACTTATTCCTGGCGGGACAGGGTTCCTCGATGACACCTTC. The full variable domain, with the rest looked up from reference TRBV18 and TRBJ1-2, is NAGVMQNPRHLVRRRGQEARLRCSPMKGHSHVYWYRQLPEEGLKFMVYLQKENIIDESGMPKERFSAEFPKEGPSILRIQQVVRGDSAAYFCASSLIPGGTGFLDDTFGSGTRLTVV.

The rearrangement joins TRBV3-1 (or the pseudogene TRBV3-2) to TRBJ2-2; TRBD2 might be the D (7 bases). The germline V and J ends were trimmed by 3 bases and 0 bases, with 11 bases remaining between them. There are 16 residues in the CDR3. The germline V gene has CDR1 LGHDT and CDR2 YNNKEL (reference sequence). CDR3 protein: CASSQDSGTNTGELFF. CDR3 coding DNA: TGTGCCAGCAGCCAGGACAGCGGGACGAACACCGGGGAGCTGTTTTTT.

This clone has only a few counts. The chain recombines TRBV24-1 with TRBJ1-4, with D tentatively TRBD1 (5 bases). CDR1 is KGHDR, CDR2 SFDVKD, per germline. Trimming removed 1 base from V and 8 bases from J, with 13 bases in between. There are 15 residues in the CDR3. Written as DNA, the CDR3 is TGTGCCACCAGTGATTTAGGCAGGGTGAGAGAAAAACTGTTTTTT. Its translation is CATSDLGRVREKLFF.

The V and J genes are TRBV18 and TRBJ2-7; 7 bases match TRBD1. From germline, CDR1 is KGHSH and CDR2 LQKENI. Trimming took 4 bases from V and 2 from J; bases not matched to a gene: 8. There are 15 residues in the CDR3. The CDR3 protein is CASSLVLTGTYEQYF. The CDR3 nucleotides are TGTGCCAGCTCACTCGTTTTGACAGGGACCTACGAGCAGTACTTC.

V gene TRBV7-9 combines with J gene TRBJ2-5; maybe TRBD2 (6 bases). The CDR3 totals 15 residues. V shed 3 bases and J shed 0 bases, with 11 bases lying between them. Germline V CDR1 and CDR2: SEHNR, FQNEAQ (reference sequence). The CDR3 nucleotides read TGTGCCAGCAGCTTCTTCCGGGACTACCAAGAGACCCAGTACTTC. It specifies CASSFFRDYQETQYF.

The CDR3 nucleotides read TGTGCCAGCAGACCCTGGACAGGGGGGAACACTGAAGCTTTCTTT. Its translation: CASRPWTGGNTEAFF. V gene TRBV28 combines with J gene TRBJ1-1, with 10 bases identical to TRBD1. This CDR3 spans 15 amino acids. V gave up 6 bases and J gave up 1 base; unmatched junction bases: 5. Germline assignment: CDR1 MDHEN and CDR2 SYDVKM.

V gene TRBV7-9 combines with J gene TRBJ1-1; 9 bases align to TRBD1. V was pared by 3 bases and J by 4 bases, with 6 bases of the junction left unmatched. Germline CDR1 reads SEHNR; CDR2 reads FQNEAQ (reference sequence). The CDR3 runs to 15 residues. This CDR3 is CASSFPGQGGTEAFF. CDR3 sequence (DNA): TGTGCCAGCAGCTTCCCGGGACAGGGAGGCACTGAAGCTTTCTTT.

CDR3 sequence: CASSHSGTRLYEQYF. As DNA, the CDR3 is TGTGCCAGCAGCCACTCCGGGACTAGGCTATACGAGCAGTACTTC. The chain recombines TRBV14 with TRBJ2-7; 8 positions match TRBD2. The germline gives CDR1 SGHDN, CDR2 FVKESK. This CDR3 is built from 15 residues. The V and J ends lost 3 bases and 4 bases, in that order; junction bases with no gene match: 8. Together with reference TRBV14 and TRBJ2-7, the CDR3 gives the full variable domain: EAGVTQFPSHSVIEKGQTVTLRCDPISGHDNLYWYRRVMGKEIKFLLHFVKESKQDESGMPNNRFLAERTGGTYSTLKVQPAELEDSGVYFCASSHSGTRLYEQYFGPGTRLTVT.

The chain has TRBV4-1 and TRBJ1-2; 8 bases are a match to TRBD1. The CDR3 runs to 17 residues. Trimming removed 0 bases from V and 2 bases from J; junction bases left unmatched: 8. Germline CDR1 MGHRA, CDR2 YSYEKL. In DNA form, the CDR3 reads TGCGCCAGCAGCCAAGATCAAGCACAGGGGGGGAACTATGGCTACACCTTC. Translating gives CASSQDQAQGGNYGYTF.

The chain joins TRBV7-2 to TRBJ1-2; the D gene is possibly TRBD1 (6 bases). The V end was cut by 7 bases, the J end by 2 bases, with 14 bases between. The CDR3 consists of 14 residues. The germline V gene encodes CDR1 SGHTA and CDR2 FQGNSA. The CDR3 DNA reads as TGTGCCAGCACCCCAGACAGGCAAAACTATGGCTACACCTTC. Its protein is CASTPDRQNYGYTF.

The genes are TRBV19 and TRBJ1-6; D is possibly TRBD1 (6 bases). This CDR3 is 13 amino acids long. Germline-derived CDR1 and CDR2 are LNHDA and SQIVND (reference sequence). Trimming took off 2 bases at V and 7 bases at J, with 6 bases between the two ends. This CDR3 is CASSIQGNSPLHF. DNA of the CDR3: TGTGCCAGTAGTATACAGGGGAATTCACCCCTCCACTTT.

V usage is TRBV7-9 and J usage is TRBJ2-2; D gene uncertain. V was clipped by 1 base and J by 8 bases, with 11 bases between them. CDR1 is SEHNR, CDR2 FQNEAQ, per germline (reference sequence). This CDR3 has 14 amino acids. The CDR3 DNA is TGTGCCAGCAGCTTAGGAGGCCTAAGGGGGGAGCTGTTTTTT. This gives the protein CASSLGGLRGELFF.

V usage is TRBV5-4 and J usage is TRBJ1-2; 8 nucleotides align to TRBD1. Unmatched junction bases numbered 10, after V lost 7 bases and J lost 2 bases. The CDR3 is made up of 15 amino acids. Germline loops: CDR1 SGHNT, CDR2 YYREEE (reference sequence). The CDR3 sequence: CASGHRDRPNYGYTF. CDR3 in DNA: TGTGCCAGCGGGCACCGGGACAGGCCAAACTATGGCTACACCTTC.

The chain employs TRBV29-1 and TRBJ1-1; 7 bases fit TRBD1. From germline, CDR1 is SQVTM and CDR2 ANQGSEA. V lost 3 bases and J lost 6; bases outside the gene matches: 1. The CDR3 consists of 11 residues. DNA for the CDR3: TGCAGCGTTGACAGGGGGGCTGAAGCTTTCTTT. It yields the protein CSVDRGAEAFF.